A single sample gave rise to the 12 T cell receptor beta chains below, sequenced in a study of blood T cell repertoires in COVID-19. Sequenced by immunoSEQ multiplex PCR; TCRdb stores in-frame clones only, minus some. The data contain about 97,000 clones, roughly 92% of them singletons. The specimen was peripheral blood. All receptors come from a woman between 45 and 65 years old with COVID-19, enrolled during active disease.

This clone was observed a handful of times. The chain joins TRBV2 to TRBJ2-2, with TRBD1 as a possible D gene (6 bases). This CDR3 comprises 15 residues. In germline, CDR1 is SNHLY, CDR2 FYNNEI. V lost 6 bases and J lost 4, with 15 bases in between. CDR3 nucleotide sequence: TGTGCCAGCAGGCCCCCAGGGGTGCGCACCGGGGAGCTGTTTTTT. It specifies CASRPPGVRTGELFF.

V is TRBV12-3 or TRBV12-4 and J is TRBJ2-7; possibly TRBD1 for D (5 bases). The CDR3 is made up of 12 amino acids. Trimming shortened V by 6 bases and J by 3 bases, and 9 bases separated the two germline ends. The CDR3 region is CASRVDSYEQYV. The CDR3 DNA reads TGTGCCAGCAGGGTAGACAGCTACGAGCAGTACGTC.

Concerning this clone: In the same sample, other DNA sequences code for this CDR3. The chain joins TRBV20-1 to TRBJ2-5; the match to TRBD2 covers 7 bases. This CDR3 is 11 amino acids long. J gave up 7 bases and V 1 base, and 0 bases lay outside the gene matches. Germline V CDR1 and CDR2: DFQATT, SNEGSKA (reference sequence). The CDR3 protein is CSARGGGTQYF. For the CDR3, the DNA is TGCAGTGCTAGAGGGGGGGGGACCCAGTACTTC.

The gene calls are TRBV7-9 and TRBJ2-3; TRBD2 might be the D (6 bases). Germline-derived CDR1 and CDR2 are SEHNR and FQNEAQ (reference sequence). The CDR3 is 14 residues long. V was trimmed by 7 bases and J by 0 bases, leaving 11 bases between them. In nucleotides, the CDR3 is TGTGCCAGCAATCGGGACTCAAGCACAGATACGCAGTATTTT. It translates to CASNRDSSTDTQYF.

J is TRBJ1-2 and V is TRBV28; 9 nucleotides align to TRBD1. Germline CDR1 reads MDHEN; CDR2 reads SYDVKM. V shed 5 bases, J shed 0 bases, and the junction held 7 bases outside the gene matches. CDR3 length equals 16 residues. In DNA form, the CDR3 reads TGTGCCAGCAGTCCCGCCGGGACAGGGACTAACTATGGCTACACCTTC. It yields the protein CASSPAGTGTNYGYTF.

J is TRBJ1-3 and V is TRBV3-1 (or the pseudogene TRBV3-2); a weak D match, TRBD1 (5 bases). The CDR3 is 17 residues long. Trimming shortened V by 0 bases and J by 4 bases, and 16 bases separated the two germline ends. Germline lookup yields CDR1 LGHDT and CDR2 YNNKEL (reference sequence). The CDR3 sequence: CASSQETQGLRGNTIYF. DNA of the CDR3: TGTGCCAGCAGCCAAGAAACTCAGGGCTTGAGAGGAAACACCATATATTTT.

The CDR3 here is CASSQRGLAGNTIYF. The CDR3 nucleotides read TGTGCCAGCAGCCAGAGGGGGCTCGCTGGAAACACCATATATTTT. The chain has TRBV3-1 (or the pseudogene TRBV3-2) and TRBJ1-3; 7 bases line up with TRBD1. CDR1 LGHDT and CDR2 YNNKEL come from the germline V gene (reference sequence). The junction had 4 bases not matched to a gene; V was cut back by 3 bases and J by 2 bases. The CDR3 is 15 residues long.

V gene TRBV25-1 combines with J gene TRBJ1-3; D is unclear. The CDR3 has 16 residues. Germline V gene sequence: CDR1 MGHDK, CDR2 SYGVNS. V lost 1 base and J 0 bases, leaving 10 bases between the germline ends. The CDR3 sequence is CASSESGRSSGNTIYF. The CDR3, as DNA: TGTGCCAGCAGTGAATCTGGGAGGTCCTCTGGAAACACCATATATTTT. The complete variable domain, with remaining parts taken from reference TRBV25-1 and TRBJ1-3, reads EADIYQTPRYLVIGTGKKITLECSQTMGHDKMYWYQQDPGMELHLIHYSYGVNSTEKGDLSSESTVSRIRTEHFPLTLESARPSHTSQYLCASSESGRSSGNTIYFGEGSWLTVV.

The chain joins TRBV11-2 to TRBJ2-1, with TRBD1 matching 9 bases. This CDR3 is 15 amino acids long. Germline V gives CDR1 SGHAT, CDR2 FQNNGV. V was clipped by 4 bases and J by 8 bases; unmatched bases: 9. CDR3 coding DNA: TGTGCCAGCAGCTCGTACAGGGGGCTCGGCGATGAGCAGTTCTTC. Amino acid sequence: CASSSYRGLGDEQFF.

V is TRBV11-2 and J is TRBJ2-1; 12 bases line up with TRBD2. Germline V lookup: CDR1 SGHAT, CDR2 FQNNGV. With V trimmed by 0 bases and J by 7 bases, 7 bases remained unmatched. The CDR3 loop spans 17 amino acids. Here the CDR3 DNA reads TGTGCCAGCAGCTTAGATGGGCTAGCGGGGGGGCCGAATGAGCAGTTCTTC. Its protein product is CASSLDGLAGGPNEQFF.

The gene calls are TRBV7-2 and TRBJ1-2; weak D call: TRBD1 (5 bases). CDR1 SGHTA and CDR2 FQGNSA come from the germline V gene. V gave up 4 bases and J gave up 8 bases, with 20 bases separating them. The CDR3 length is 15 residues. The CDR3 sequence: CASSSSQAAGRGYTF. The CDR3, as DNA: TGTGCCAGCAGCTCCTCACAGGCCGCGGGGCGGGGCTACACCTTC. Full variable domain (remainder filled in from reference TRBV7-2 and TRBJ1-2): GAGVSQSPSNKVTEKGKDVELRCDPISGHTALYWYRQSLGQGLEFLIYFQGNSAPDKSGLPSDRFSAERTGGSVSTLTIQRTQQEDSAVYLCASSSSQAAGRGYTFGSGTRLTVV.

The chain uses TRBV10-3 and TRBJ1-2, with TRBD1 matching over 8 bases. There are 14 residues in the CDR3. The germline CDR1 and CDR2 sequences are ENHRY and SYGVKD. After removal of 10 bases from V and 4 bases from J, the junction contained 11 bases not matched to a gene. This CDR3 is CATQPEGTGYGYTF. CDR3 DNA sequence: TGTGCCACCCAACCGGAGGGGACAGGCTATGGCTACACCTTC.